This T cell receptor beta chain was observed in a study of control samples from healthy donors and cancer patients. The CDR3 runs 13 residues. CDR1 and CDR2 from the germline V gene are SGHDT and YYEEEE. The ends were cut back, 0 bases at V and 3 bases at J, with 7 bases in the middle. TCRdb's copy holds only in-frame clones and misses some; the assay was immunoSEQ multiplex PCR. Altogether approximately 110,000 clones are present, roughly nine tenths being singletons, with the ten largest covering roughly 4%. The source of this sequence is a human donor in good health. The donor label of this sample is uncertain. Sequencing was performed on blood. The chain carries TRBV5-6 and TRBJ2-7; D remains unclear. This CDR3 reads CASSLDRVYEQYF. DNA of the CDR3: TGTGCCAGCAGCTTGGACAGAGTCTACGAGCAGTACTTC.